This TCR beta chain was retrieved from a study of blood T cells in healthy people across ages. Study findings and constraints: A roughly linear age-dependent decrease characterized TCR beta diversity per million T cells.

About this clonotype itself: Its antigen remains unidentified.

A second PCR, run for roughly 6 to 11 cycles, used a sample-barcoded 5' primer plus a J-beta primer mix. Each single sample gave us at least 2.5 million CDR3-containing paired-end reads. TCRdb reprocessed the 5' RACE reads with MiXCR, giving one entry per CDR3 protein. The sample holds around 1,900,000 distinct CDR3 sequences, around 42% seen once. With 5 bases clipped from V and 2 bases from J, the junction kept 6 bases outside the gene matches. The CDR3 length is 16 residues. Germline V gene data show CDR1 as SGHTA and CDR2 as FQGTGA. This sequence joins TRBV7-3 and TRBJ2-3, with TRBD2 matching over 11 bases. The sequenced material came from blood. This receptor was taken from a human donor in good health. The CDR3 coding sequence is TGTGCCAGCAGCCCGCGTAGCGGGGGGGACACAGATACGCAGTATTTT. It translates to CASSPRSGGDTDTQYF.